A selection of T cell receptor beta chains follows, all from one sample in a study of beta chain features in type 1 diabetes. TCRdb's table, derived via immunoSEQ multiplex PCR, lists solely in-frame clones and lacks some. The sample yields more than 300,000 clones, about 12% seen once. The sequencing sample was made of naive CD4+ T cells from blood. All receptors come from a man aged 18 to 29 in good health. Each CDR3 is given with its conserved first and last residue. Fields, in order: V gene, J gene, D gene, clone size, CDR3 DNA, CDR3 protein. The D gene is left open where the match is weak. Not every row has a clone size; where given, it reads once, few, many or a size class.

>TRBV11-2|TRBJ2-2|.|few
TGTGCCAGCAGCCCATCCCACAGGGTCACCGGGGAGCTGTTTTTT
CASSPSHRVTGELFF
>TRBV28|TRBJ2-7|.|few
TGTGCCAGCAGTTTACGCTACGAGCAGTACTTC
CASSLRYEQYF
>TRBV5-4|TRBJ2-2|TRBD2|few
TGTGCCAGCAGCTTGGCCGGGATTAGGAGCGGGGTCGGATCGGGGGAGCTGTTTTTT
CASSLAGIRSGVGSGELFF
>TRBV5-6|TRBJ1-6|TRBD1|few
TGTGCCAGCAGCAGGGACAGGGGGAATTCACCCCTCCACTTT
CASSRDRGNSPLHF
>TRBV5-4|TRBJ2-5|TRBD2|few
TGTGCCAGCAGCCCCTACTCCGGGACTAGCGGCCAAGAGACCCAGTACTTC
CASSPYSGTSGQETQYF
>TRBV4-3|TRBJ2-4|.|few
TGCGCCAGCAGCCAAGATCTCAACAGGGAGGGCATTCAGTACTTC
CASSQDLNREGIQYF
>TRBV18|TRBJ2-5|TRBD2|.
TGTGCCAGCTCACCGTCGACTAGCGGGGGCCAAGAGACCCAGTACTTC
CASSPSTSGGQETQYF
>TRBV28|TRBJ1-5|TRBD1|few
TGTGCCAGCAGGCGCGACAGGGTGAGAAACCAGCCCCAGCATTTT
CASRRDRVRNQPQHF
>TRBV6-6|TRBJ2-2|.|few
TGTGCCAGCAGTTCTTCACTCGTGTACACCGGGGAGCTGTTTTTT
CASSSSLVYTGELFF
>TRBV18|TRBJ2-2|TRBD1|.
TGTGCCAGCTCACGCAGAACCGGGACAGCGAACACCGGGGAGCTGTTTTTT
CASSRRTGTANTGELFF
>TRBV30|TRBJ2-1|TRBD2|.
TGTGCCTGGAGGGCTGGACTAGCGGGAGGTTTGAGTTTGGGCAATGAGCAGTTCTTC
CAWRAGLAGGLSLGNEQFF
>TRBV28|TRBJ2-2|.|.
TGTGCCAGCAGTTTTGTGAGGCCCGGGGAGCTGTTTTTT
CASSFVRPGELFF
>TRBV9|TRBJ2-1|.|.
TGTGCCAGCAGCCCCCGAGTGCCCGGGGAGCAGTTCTTC
CASSPRVPGEQFF
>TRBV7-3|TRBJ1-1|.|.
TGTGCCAGCAGCTTAAGTGGGGGGTCAGGGCGAATGAACACTGAAGCTTTCTTT
CASSLSGGSGRMNTEAFF
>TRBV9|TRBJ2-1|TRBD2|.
TGTGCCAGCAGCGTAGTAACTAGCGGGAGGGCCGCCTACAATGAGCAGTTCTTC
CASSVVTSGRAAYNEQFF
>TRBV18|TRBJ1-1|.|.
TGTGCCAGCGCCCCCAGGAGGGACACTGAAGCTTTCTTT
CASAPRRDTEAFF
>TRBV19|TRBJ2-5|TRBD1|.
TGTGCCAGTAGTCTGATCGGACAGGGCCAAGAGACCCAGTACTTC
CASSLIGQGQETQYF
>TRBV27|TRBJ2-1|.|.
TGTGCCAGCAGTTTGGAAGGGGGCGGGGTATCCTATGGGGAATACAATGAGCAGTTCTTC
CASSLEGGGVSYGEYNEQFF
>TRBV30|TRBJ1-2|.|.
TGTGCCTGGATTCTCCGGGACTATGGCTACACCTTC
CAWILRDYGYTF
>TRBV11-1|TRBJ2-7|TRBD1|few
TGTGCCAGCAGCAAAGGGACAGGGGGCAACTACGAGCAGTACTTC
CASSKGTGGNYEQYF
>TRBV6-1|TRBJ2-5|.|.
TGTGCCAGCAGTGAACCTCGCAGGGGTGAGACCCAGTACTTC
CASSEPRRGETQYF
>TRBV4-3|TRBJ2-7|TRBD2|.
TGCGCCAGCAGCCAAGAAGCTAGCGGGAGGGGCGAGCAGTACTTC
CASSQEASGRGEQYF
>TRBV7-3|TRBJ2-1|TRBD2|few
TGTGCCAGCAGCTTAAACGGGGGGGCTTTAGTTAATGAGCAGTTCTTC
CASSLNGGALVNEQFF
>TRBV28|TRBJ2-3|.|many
TGTGCCAGTACACTAACTAGCACAGATACGCAGTATTTT
CASTLTSTDTQYF
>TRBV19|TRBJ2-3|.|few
TGTGCCAGTAGTATAATATCCAGGGGCGCCCCCGGTGATACGCAGTATTTT
CASSIISRGAPGDTQYF
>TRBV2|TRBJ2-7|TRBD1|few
TGTGCCAGCACGGGACAGGGGGCGGGGTACGAGCAGTACTTC
CASTGQGAGYEQYF
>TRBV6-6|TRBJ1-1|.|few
TGTGCCAGCAGTTACGGGGGGATGGACACTGAAGCTTTCTTT
CASSYGGMDTEAFF
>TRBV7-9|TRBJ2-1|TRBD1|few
TGTGCCAGCAGCCGGGACAGAGACAATGAGCAGTTCTTC
CASSRDRDNEQFF
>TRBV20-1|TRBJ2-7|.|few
TGCAGTGCGGACAGATCCTACGAGCAGTACTTC
CSADRSYEQYF
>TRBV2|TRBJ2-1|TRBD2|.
TGTGCCAGCAGTGAAGCTAGTAGCGGGAGGTCCTTCAGCTCCTACAATGAGCAGTTCTTC
CASSEASSGRSFSSYNEQFF
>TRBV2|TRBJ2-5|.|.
TGTGCCAGCAGTGTTTGGGAGGAGACCCAGTACTTC
CASSVWEETQYF
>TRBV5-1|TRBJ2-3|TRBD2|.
TGCGCCAGCAGGACTAGCGGGACGGCAGATACGCAGTATTTT
CASRTSGTADTQYF
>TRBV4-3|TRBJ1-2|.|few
TGCGCCAGCAGCCAAGATCTCGGCTCGAGGGACTATGGCTACACCTTC
CASSQDLGSRDYGYTF
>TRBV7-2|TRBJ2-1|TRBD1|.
TGTGCCAGCAGCTCCACCGGGACAGGGAAGTTCTTC
CASSSTGTGKFF
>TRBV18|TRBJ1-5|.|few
TGTGCCAGCTCACCGGACAGAAATCAGCCCCAGCATTTT
CASSPDRNQPQHF
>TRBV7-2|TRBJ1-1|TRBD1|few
TGTGCCAGCAGCCAAGGCGCAGGGGGACGGACTGAAGCTTTCTTT
CASSQGAGGRTEAFF
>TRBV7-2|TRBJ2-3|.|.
TGTGCCACGGGGTTACGCACAGATACGCAGTATTTT
CATGLRTDTQYF
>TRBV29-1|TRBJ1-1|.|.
TGCAGCGTAACCGGGACTTCGAACACTGAAGCTTTCTTT
CSVTGTSNTEAFF
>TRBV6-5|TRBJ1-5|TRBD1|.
TGTGCCAGCAGCAGGACAGGGACTAGCAATCAGCCCCAGCATTTT
CASSRTGTSNQPQHF
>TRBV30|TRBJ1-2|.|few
TGTGCCTGGAGATCAGGGCAAGGCTATGGCTACACCTTC
CAWRSGQGYGYTF
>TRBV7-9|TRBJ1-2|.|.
TGTGCCACTGATGGGCAGGGGCCTAACTATGGCTACACCTTC
CATDGQGPNYGYTF
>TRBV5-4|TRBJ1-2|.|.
TGTGCCAGCAGCTTGTCAGAAAACTATGGCTACACCTTC
CASSLSENYGYTF
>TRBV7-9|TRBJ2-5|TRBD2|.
TGTGCCAGCAGCTTAGTTCTAGCGGGGTCAGTGACCCAGTACTTC
CASSLVLAGSVTQYF
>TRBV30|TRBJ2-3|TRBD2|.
TGTGCCTGGAGTGTAAGTGGCGGGGGTAGCACAGATACGCAGTATTTT
CAWSVSGGGSTDTQYF
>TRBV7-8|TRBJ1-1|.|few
TGTGCCAGCAGCCTCCGGCCAGGGGAAGAGGTAGCTTTCTTT
CASSLRPGEEVAFF
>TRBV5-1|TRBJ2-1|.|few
TGCGCCAGCAGTACAGCGGTTTCTACAGACTCCTACAATGAGCAGTTCTTC
CASSTAVSTDSYNEQFF
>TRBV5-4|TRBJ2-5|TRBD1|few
TGTGCCAGCAGCTTGGAACCTAACAGGGGCCAGACCCAGTACTTC
CASSLEPNRGQTQYF
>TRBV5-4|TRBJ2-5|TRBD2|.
TGTGCCAGCAGCCGGACTAGCGGGGGGGAAGAGACCCAGTACTTC
CASSRTSGGEETQYF
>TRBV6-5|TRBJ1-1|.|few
TGTGCCAGCAGCTACGGACAGAACACTGAAGCTTTCTTT
CASSYGQNTEAFF
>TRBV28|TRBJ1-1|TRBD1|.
TGTGCCAGCAGGAACAGGGGGTCCAACACTGAAGCTTTCTTT
CASRNRGSNTEAFF
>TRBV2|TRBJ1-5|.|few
TGTGCCAGCAGTGAAGCGACAGTCAATCAGCCCCAGCATTTT
CASSEATVNQPQHF
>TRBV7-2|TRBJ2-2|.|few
TGTGCCAGCAGCTTAGCTAGTTTTGGGGAGCTGTTTTTT
CASSLASFGELFF
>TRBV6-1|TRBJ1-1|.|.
TGTGCCAGTGGGGCCAGGGAAAACACTGAAGCTTTCTTT
CASGARENTEAFF
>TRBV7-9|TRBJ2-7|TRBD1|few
TGTGCCAGCAGCTTACGGACAGGGAACCTCTACGAGCAGTACTTC
CASSLRTGNLYEQYF
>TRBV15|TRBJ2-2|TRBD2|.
TGTGCCACCAGCAGAGATTCTGCTAGCGGGAGGGCCGGGGAGCTGTTTTTT
CATSRDSASGRAGELFF
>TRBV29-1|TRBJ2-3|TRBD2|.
TGCAGCGTTGATCGCGGGGGAACAGATACGCAGTATTTT
CSVDRGGTDTQYF
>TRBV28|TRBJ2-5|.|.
TGTGCCAGCAGTTCCCCTTTTACAGGGCCAGGGACCCAGTACTTC
CASSSPFTGPGTQYF